The 21 T cell receptor beta chains below all came from one sample that was sequenced in a study of monozygotic twins with inflammatory bowel disease. TCRdb reprocessed the 5' RACE reads, keeping one entry per CDR3 protein, no DNA. This table lists about 440,000 distinct CDR3 sequences. Sequencing input: blood. These receptors were taken from a human donor with ulcerative colitis or Crohn's disease, or a healthy co-twin of an affected twin (not recorded which).

The rearrangement uses TRBV5-1 and TRBJ2-7; the D gene TCRdb calls, TRBD1, cannot be checked with no DNA. CDR3 length equals 14 residues. CDR1 and CDR2 (germline): SGHRS, YFSETQ. This CDR3 is CASTPDSSSYEQYF. The entire variable domain, with the rest obtained from reference TRBV5-1 and TRBJ2-7, is as follows: KAGVTQTPRYLIKTRGQQVTLSCSPISGHRSVSWYQQTPGQGLQFLFEYFSETQRNKGNFPGRFSGRQFSNSRSEMNVSTLELGDSALYLCASTPDSSSYEQYFGPGTRLTVT.

V usage is TRBV20-1 and J usage is TRBJ2-3; TCRdb names TRBD2, which stays unverified in the absence of DNA. Germline CDR1 DFQATT, CDR2 SNEGSKA (reference sequence). The CDR3 is made up of 17 amino acids. The CDR3 region is CSARDIRTSGYTDTQYF.

The V and J genes are TRBV6-5 and TRBJ1-3. Germline V CDR1 and CDR2: MNHEY, SVGAGI. The CDR3 totals 17 residues. This CDR3 is CASSYGGQLIAGNTIYF.

The chain recombines TRBV12-3 or TRBV12-4 with TRBJ2-1; the D gene TCRdb calls, TRBD1, cannot be checked with no DNA. This CDR3 spans 16 amino acids. CDR3 amino acids: CASYSLPGGLDNEQFF.

V and J are TRBV5-1 and TRBJ1-2. Looked up from germline, CDR1 is SGHRS and CDR2 is YFSETQ. The CDR3 runs 14 residues. The CDR3 sequence: CASSSGVSSYGYTF.

The chain recombines TRBV27 with TRBJ1-2. CDR1 and CDR2 from the germline V gene are MNHEY and SMNVEV (reference sequence). This CDR3 region has 17 residues. The CDR3 region is CASSLRRQGGANYGYTF.

The chain uses TRBV5-1 and TRBJ2-5; TCRdb names TRBD1, which stays unverified in the absence of DNA. The CDR3 consists of 14 residues. Germline CDR1 and CDR2: SGHRS and YFSETQ. CDR3 amino acids: CASSVQGALETQYF.

The chain is built from TRBV20-1 and TRBJ2-7; TCRdb picks TRBD1, but there is no DNA to check that call. Germline V gives CDR1 DFQATT, CDR2 SNEGSKA (reference sequence). There are 12 residues in the CDR3. The chain's CDR3 is CSARRGTYEQYF.

This chain uses TRBV18 with TRBJ1-1; lacking DNA, the TRBD1 call made by TCRdb goes unchecked. This CDR3 comprises 13 residues. Germline CDR1 reads KGHSH; CDR2 reads LQKENI. This chain's CDR3 is CASSPGLGEEAFF.

The rearrangement links TRBV7-2 to TRBJ1-2; TCRdb gives TRBD1 as the D gene, but with no DNA this cannot be confirmed. The germline V gene has CDR1 SGHTA and CDR2 FQGNSA. There are 14 residues in the CDR3. The CDR3 reads CASSLTGQGLGYTF. Full variable domain (outside the CDR3, taken from reference TRBV7-2 and TRBJ1-2): GAGVSQSPSNKVTEKGKDVELRCDPISGHTALYWYRQSLGQGLEFLIYFQGNSAPDKSGLPSDRFSAERTGGSVSTLTIQRTQQEDSAVYLCASSLTGQGLGYTFGSGTRLTVV.

This sequence joins TRBV7-2 and TRBJ1-1. This CDR3 is 16 amino acids long. Germline CDR1 is SGHTA and CDR2 is FQGNSA. The CDR3: CASSPQEGLGNTEAFF.

The chain links TRBV5-6 to TRBJ2-1; there is no DNA to check the TCRdb D call of TRBD2. CDR1 SGHDT and CDR2 YYEEEE come from the germline V gene. The length of the CDR3 is 16 residues. CDR3 loop: CASSLAGGETYNEQFF.

The gene calls are TRBV3-1 and TRBJ2-7. Germline loops: CDR1 LGHDT, CDR2 YNNKEL (reference sequence). The CDR3 spans 12 residues. The CDR3 reads CASSQEGREQYF.

The chain couples TRBV6-1 to TRBJ1-2; TCRdb's D call, TRBD1, is unchecked because there is no DNA. This CDR3 contains 14 residues. The germline CDR1 and CDR2 sequences are MNHNS and SASEGT. This chain's CDR3 is CASSEDRINYGYTF.

The chain recombines TRBV6-5 with TRBJ1-4; the TRBD1 assignment by TCRdb is unverifiable without DNA. CDR1 is MNHEY and CDR2 is SVGAGI in the germline V gene. The CDR3 contains 14 residues. CDR3 amino acids: CASSSPGGSEKLFF.

V gene TRBV15 combines with J gene TRBJ1-4. This CDR3 is 17 amino acids long. Germline CDR1 and CDR2: LNHNV and YYDKDF (reference sequence). CDR3 residues: CATSRDRDTTGGEKLFF.

This CDR3 is CASSVQSNEKLFF. The chain couples TRBV6-1 to TRBJ1-4. CDR1 MNHNS and CDR2 SASEGT come from the germline V gene. This CDR3 is built from 13 residues.

V gene TRBV20-1 combines with J gene TRBJ1-1; with no DNA, the TCRdb D assignment of TRBD1 cannot be verified. CDR1 DFQATT and CDR2 SNEGSKA come from the germline V gene (reference sequence). The CDR3 totals 16 residues. CDR3 sequence reads: CSAKTVIEGARTEAFF.

The rearrangement uses TRBV5-6 and TRBJ2-7; there is no DNA to check the TCRdb D call of TRBD2. The CDR3 runs 16 residues. CDR1 is SGHDT and CDR2 is YYEEEE in the germline V gene. CDR3 protein: CASSLVVAGTGYEQYF.

The J gene is TRBJ2-3, the V gene TRBV19; TCRdb proposes TRBD2, but this gene call is untestable without DNA. The CDR3 extends over 13 amino acids. Germline CDR1 is LNHDA and CDR2 is SQIVND (reference sequence). The CDR3 is CASRRDLTDTQYF.

The chain links TRBV19 to TRBJ2-1; the TCRdb D gene call, TRBD2, has no DNA to confirm it. From germline, CDR1 is LNHDA and CDR2 SQIVND (reference sequence). CDR3 length: 13 amino acids. CDR3 in amino acids: CASSGLAGYEQFF.